Below are 7 T cell receptor beta chains sequenced from a single sample in a study of stem cell transplantation in POMP-related autoinflammatory disease. The protocol was immunoSEQ multiplex PCR, while the TCRdb copy is restricted to in-frame clones and leaves out a portion. The sample shows some 31,000 clones, 70% to 90% of them seen only once. The material was CD4+ T cells from PBMCs, obtained before stem cell transplantation. The receptors derive from a human donor with POMP-related autoinflammation and immune dysregulation (PRAID).

The chain combines TRBV11-2 with TRBJ1-2; D not resolved. Deletions cut 1 base from V and 4 bases from J, with 13 bases between. The CDR3 loop spans 15 amino acids. Germline V gene sequence: CDR1 SGHAT, CDR2 FQNNGV. CDR3 protein: CASSLVAGVGYGYTF. CDR3 in DNA: TGTGCCAGCAGCTTAGTAGCTGGGGTTGGCTATGGCTACACCTTC.

This chain joins TRBV19 and TRBJ1-2; D unclear. Germline CDR1 and CDR2: LNHDA and SQIVND (reference sequence). This CDR3 contains 13 residues. Trimming left V 5 bases short and J 0 bases short, with 7 bases between. As DNA, the CDR3 is TGTGCCAGTAGTTCGGGATCTAACTATGGCTACACCTTC. It specifies CASSSGSNYGYTF.

This clone occurred once. The chain couples TRBV10-3 to TRBJ2-7, with TRBD2 matching over 9 bases. Germline loops: CDR1 ENHRY, CDR2 SYGVKD. The CDR3 covers 14 residues. The ends lost 6 bases at V and 3 bases at J; junction bases unmatched: 6. The CDR3, as DNA: TGTGCCATCAGCATAGCGGGAGCGAACTACGAGCAGTACTTC. Translation: CAISIAGANYEQYF.

The chain is built from TRBV7-9 and TRBJ2-2, with D maybe TRBD2 (6 bases). Germline-derived CDR1 and CDR2 are SEHNR and FQNEAQ (reference sequence). The CDR3 runs 17 residues. V lost 2 bases, J lost 4 bases, and 17 bases lay in between. CDR3 in amino acids: CASSLNRAGRFTGELFF. The CDR3, as DNA: TGTGCCAGCAGCTTAAATCGGGCAGGGAGGTTCACCGGGGAGCTGTTTTTT.

This clone has only one observation. The J gene is TRBJ1-6, the V gene TRBV10-2; 10 nucleotides match TRBD1. The CDR3 runs 14 residues. From germline, CDR1 is WSHSY and CDR2 SAAADI. V shed 4 bases, J shed 10 bases, and the junction held 4 bases outside the gene matches. The CDR3 bases are TGCGCCAGCAGTGGAGGGACAGGGGTGTCACCCCTCCACTTT. Translated: CASSGGTGVSPLHF.

The V and J genes are TRBV5-3 and TRBJ2-3, with 12 bases aligning to TRBD1. TRBV5-3 is reported as an ORF; its role is uncertain. The V and J ends lost 3 bases and 3 bases, in that order; junction bases with no gene match: 8. This CDR3 comprises 17 residues. The CDR3 nucleotides are TGTGCCAGAAGCTCGACCCGGGACAGGGGGCGAACAGATACGCAGTATTTT. Translation: CARSSTRDRGRTDTQYF.

The rearrangement uses TRBV27 and TRBJ2-5, with 7 bases fitting TRBD1. Germline V lookup: CDR1 MNHEY, CDR2 SMNVEV (reference sequence). Trimming at V came to 5 bases and at J to 5 bases, leaving 8 bases not matched to a gene. CDR3 length equals 14 residues. Here the CDR3 reads CASSHTGAWETQYF. The DNA of the CDR3 is TGTGCCAGCAGTCATACAGGGGCTTGGGAGACCCAGTACTTC.